These 24 T cell receptor beta chains share one sample of origin, sequenced in a study of shared T cell receptors in the human thymus. Here immunoSEQ multiplex PCR was the method, and the copy in TCRdb shows in-frame clones only, minus some. The data contain 630,000 or so clones, over 75% of them singletons. Another study also made use of these data, one on human thymus T cells.

Sequenced: thymocytes. The receptors derive from a boy younger than two with a congenital heart defect.

The chain has TRBV4-2 and TRBJ1-2; no firm D call. The CDR3 consists of 16 residues. CDR1 and CDR2 from the germline V gene are LGHNA and YNFKEQ. The V gene lost 2 bases and the J gene lost 3 bases, with 16 bases spanning the gap. DNA of the CDR3: TGTGCCAGCAGCCAAACAAGCGGCCATGAATACTATGGCTACACCTTC. This translates into CASSQTSGHEYYGYTF.

The rearrangement uses TRBV7-9 and TRBJ2-7, with D possibly TRBD2 on 6 matching bases. Looked up from germline, CDR1 is SEHNR and CDR2 is FQNEAQ (reference sequence). CDR3 length: 18 residues. V lost 0 bases and J lost 5, with 23 bases in between. CDR3 in DNA: TGTGCCAGCAGCTTAGCGCGGCCTAGCGTACCTAAGGCGGACGAGCAGTACTTC. Translation gives CASSLARPSVPKADEQYF.

The V and J genes are TRBV6-5 and TRBJ2-1, with a weak D call TRBD1 (5 bases). This CDR3 spans 14 amino acids. CDR1 and CDR2 from the germline V gene are MNHEY and SVGAGI. The V and J ends lost 2 bases and 3 bases respectively, with 8 bases between them. CDR3 DNA sequence: TGTGCCAGCAGTTACAGCCAGGGCTACAATGAGCAGTTCTTC. Translation gives CASSYSQGYNEQFF.

V usage is TRBV5-6 and J usage is TRBJ2-3, with a tentative D call TRBD1 (5 bases). CDR1 is SGHDT, CDR2 YYEEEE, per germline. V was cut by 0 bases and J by 6 bases, with 20 bases left in between. The CDR3 sequence is 17 residues long. DNA of the CDR3: TGTGCCAGCAGCTTGGTGTCAGGGCGTTCAATTAAGGATACGCAGTATTTT. Translation gives CASSLVSGRSIKDTQYF. Supplemented by reference TRBV5-6 and TRBJ2-3, the full variable domain reads DAGVTQSPTHLIKTRGQQVTLRCSPKSGHDTVSWYQQALGQGPQFIFQYYEEEERQRGNFPDRFSGHQFPNYSSELNVNALLLGDSALYLCASSLVSGRSIKDTQYFGPGTRLTVL.

The chain joins TRBV9 to TRBJ2-5; possibly TRBD2 for D (5 bases). CDR1 is SGDLS and CDR2 is YYNGEE in the germline V gene. V was shortened by 3 bases and J by 0 bases, with 6 bases between the two germline ends. The CDR3 has 13 amino acids. The CDR3 loop reads CASSATNQETQYF. The DNA of the CDR3 is TGTGCCAGCAGCGCGACTAACCAAGAGACCCAGTACTTC.

CDR3 in amino acids: CSVRGFGQGVDYGYTF. As DNA, the CDR3 is TGCAGCGTTAGGGGTTTCGGACAGGGTGTGGACTATGGCTACACCTTC. The chain uses TRBV29-1 and TRBJ1-2; 8 positions agree with TRBD1. The junction had 14 bases not matched to a gene; V was cut back by 5 bases and J by 3 bases. The CDR3 covers 16 residues. Germline-derived CDR1 and CDR2 are SQVTM and ANQGSEA.

The chain joins TRBV28 to TRBJ2-7; TRBD2 matches 13 bases. V lost 6 bases and J lost 4; bases outside the gene matches: 9. The CDR3 is 16 residues long. The germline V gene encodes CDR1 MDHEN and CDR2 SYDVKM. The CDR3 sequence: CASSPRTSGRTYEQYF. In nucleotides, the CDR3 is TGTGCCAGCAGCCCTCGGACTAGCGGGAGAACATACGAGCAGTACTTC.

The gene calls are TRBV27 and TRBJ2-3, with a weak D call TRBD2 (6 bases). Germline values: CDR1 MNHEY, CDR2 SMNVEV (reference sequence). CDR3 length: 13 residues. Trimming pared 5 bases from V and 5 bases from J, leaving 11 bases between. The CDR3 region is CASSIREEDTQYF. The CDR3 nucleotides read TGTGCCAGCAGTATTAGGGAGGAAGATACGCAGTATTTT.

The gene calls are TRBV6-6 and TRBJ1-5; no clear D. CDR3 length: 13 residues. Germline V gene sequence: CDR1 MNHNY, CDR2 SVGAGI (reference sequence). The V end was cut by 5 bases, the J end by 5 bases, with 10 bases between. The DNA of the CDR3 is TGTGCCAGCAGTAATTCAACACATCAGCCCCAGCATTTT. Translated, it gives CASSNSTHQPQHF.

V usage is TRBV19 and J usage is TRBJ2-5; 10 bases map to TRBD2. With V trimmed by 1 base and J by 5 bases, 7 bases remained unmatched. Germline assignment: CDR1 LNHDA and CDR2 SQIVND (reference sequence). The CDR3 totals 16 residues. The CDR3 sequence is CASSIAGASGSETQYF. The CDR3 nucleotides read TGTGCCAGTAGTATAGCGGGAGCTAGCGGGAGTGAGACCCAGTACTTC.

The gene calls are TRBV28 and TRBJ2-1, with 9 bases fitting TRBD2. This CDR3 comprises 15 residues. The germline V gene encodes CDR1 MDHEN and CDR2 SYDVKM. V dropped 6 bases and J dropped 5; count of bases not matched to a gene: 8. The CDR3 DNA sequence: TGTGCCAGCAGAATAGCGGGAGCAGGCCACAATGAGCAGTTCTTC. It is translated as CASRIAGAGHNEQFF.

This sequence joins TRBV7-6 and TRBJ2-7; D might be TRBD1 (6 bases). Germline V gives CDR1 SGHVS, CDR2 FNYEAQ. The CDR3 spans 14 residues. With 4 bases removed from V and 2 bases from J, the gap between germline ends came to 12 bases. Written as DNA, the CDR3 is TGTGCCAGCAGCTCACGGACAGACGCCTACGAGCAGTACTTC. Protein sequence: CASSSRTDAYEQYF.

Comment on this clone: The missing conserved phenylalanine or tryptophan at the end of this CDR3 makes a read error likely. This chain connects TRBV4-3 to TRBJ1-6; D might be TRBD1 (6 bases). Germline-derived CDR1 and CDR2 are LGHNA and YSLEER. Trimming shortened V by 0 bases and J by 3 bases, and 9 bases separated the two germline ends. The CDR3 extends over 16 amino acids. CDR3 residues: CASSQDVTGYNSPLHL. In DNA form, the CDR3 reads TGCGCCAGCAGCCAAGATGTGACAGGCTATAATTCACCCCTCCACCTT.

This chain uses TRBV5-5 with TRBJ2-7; 10 nucleotides agree with TRBD1. The CDR3 spans 14 residues. Germline loops: CDR1 SGHKS, CDR2 YYEKEE (reference sequence). With 0 bases clipped from V and 4 bases from J, the junction kept 1 base outside the gene matches. The CDR3 here is CASSLGTGGYEQYF. The DNA for the CDR3 is TGTGCCAGCAGCTTGGGGACAGGGGGATACGAGCAGTACTTC.

This clone was seen a few times. The genes are TRBV27 and TRBJ1-3; tentative D call: TRBD1 (5 bases). CDR1 is MNHEY and CDR2 is SMNVEV in the germline V gene (reference sequence). V lost 4 bases and J 5 bases, leaving 12 bases between the germline ends. The CDR3 extends over 14 amino acids. In nucleotides, the CDR3 is TGTGCCAGCAGTTCGCGGGACTCCCGAAACACCATATATTTT. Translation gives CASSSRDSRNTIYF.

About this clone: This sample includes further DNA sequences coding for the same CDR3. The chain is built from TRBV7-9 and TRBJ1-1; TRBD1 aligns across 7 bases. CDR3 size: 15 residues. From germline, CDR1 is SEHNR and CDR2 FQNEAQ (reference sequence). Germline trimming cut 1 base from V and 0 bases from J; bases unmatched to any gene: 2. CDR3 nucleotides: TGTGCCAGCAGCTTAGGGACAGGACTGAACACTGAAGCTTTCTTT. Residues: CASSLGTGLNTEAFF.

The rearrangement links TRBV6-6 to TRBJ1-5; perhaps TRBD1 as D (5 bases). Germline V gene data show CDR1 as MNHNY and CDR2 as SVGAGI (reference sequence). The CDR3 consists of 16 residues. Trimming removed 0 bases at V and 0 bases at J, with 9 bases between. The CDR3 reads CASSYSQGRSNQPQHF. The DNA for the CDR3 is TGTGCCAGCAGTTACTCCCAGGGTCGTAGCAATCAGCCCCAGCATTTT.

V and J are TRBV7-2 and TRBJ1-2; TRBD1 agrees at 8 bases. The V segment lost 0 bases and the J segment 6 bases; nucleotides outside the gene matches: 6. This CDR3 spans 15 amino acids. Per germline, CDR1 SGHTA and CDR2 FQGNSA. The CDR3, as DNA: TGTGCCAGCAGCTTAGCCTTGGACAGGGAAAATGGCTACACCTTC. Protein sequence: CASSLALDRENGYTF. Full variable domain (missing parts from reference TRBV7-2 and TRBJ1-2): GAGVSQSPSNKVTEKGKDVELRCDPISGHTALYWYRQSLGQGLEFLIYFQGNSAPDKSGLPSDRFSAERTGGSVSTLTIQRTQQEDSAVYLCASSLALDRENGYTFGSGTRLTVV.

V gene TRBV4-3 combines with J gene TRBJ1-5; D might be TRBD1 (6 bases). CDR1 and CDR2 (germline): LGHNA, YSLEER. The V end was cut by 1 base, the J end by 6 bases, with 16 bases between. The CDR3 has 16 residues. CDR3 bases: TGCGCCAGCAGCCAAGCCCTGGGGGGGCGAGGTCAGCCCCAGCATTTT. Amino acid sequence: CASSQALGGRGQPQHF.

The chain couples TRBV4-2 to TRBJ2-2; 8 bases map to TRBD2. CDR1 LGHNA and CDR2 YNFKEQ come from the germline V gene. Unmatched junction bases numbered 4, after V lost 0 bases and J lost 1 base. This CDR3 has 17 residues. CDR3 in amino acids: CASSQDQAGGNTGELFF. DNA of the CDR3: TGTGCCAGCAGCCAAGATCAGGCGGGGGGGAACACCGGGGAGCTGTTTTTT.

The CDR3 DNA follows: TGTGCCAGCAGTTGTGAACGGGGAACTGAAGCTTTCTTT. Its protein product is CASSCERGTEAFF. The rearrangement links TRBV28 to TRBJ1-1; D call uncertain. The V and J ends lost 4 bases and 5 bases respectively, with 11 bases between them. Germline CDR1 is MDHEN and CDR2 is SYDVKM. The CDR3 length is 13 residues.

In its sample, this clone was seen once. The chain uses TRBV4-2 and TRBJ2-2, with a weak D call TRBD2 (6 bases). Trimming left V 0 bases short and J 8 bases short, with 28 bases between. Germline lookup yields CDR1 LGHNA and CDR2 YNFKEQ. This CDR3 is 20 amino acids long. In DNA, the CDR3 is TGTGCCAGCAGCCAAGATGCACTAGCCGGGGTGAGTCGGTTTGCAGGGGAGCTGTTTTTT. Protein product: CASSQDALAGVSRFAGELFF.

V gene TRBV7-2 combines with J gene TRBJ2-1; 11 bases are shared with TRBD2. CDR1 and CDR2 (germline): SGHTA, FQGNSA. V gave up 7 bases and J gave up 5 bases; unmatched junction bases: 7. The CDR3 is made up of 15 amino acids. In DNA, the CDR3 is TGTGCCAGCATCCCCGGGACTAGCGGAAACAATGAGCAGTTCTTC. This encodes CASIPGTSGNNEQFF.

The chain couples TRBV5-4 to TRBJ2-7; D is perhaps TRBD1 (5 bases). There are 14 residues in the CDR3. V lost 2 bases, J lost 4 bases, and 13 bases lay in between. CDR1 is SGHNT and CDR2 is YYREEE in the germline V gene (reference sequence). The CDR3 is CASSFMGRVYEQYF. CDR3 nucleotides: TGTGCCAGCAGCTTTATGGGCAGGGTATACGAGCAGTACTTC.